This T cell receptor beta chain appears in the sequencing data of a study of post-analysis software for immune sequencing data. This CDR3 is 14 amino acids long. V was cut by 2 bases and J by 2 bases, with 9 bases left in between. Every TCR beta cDNA library bore unique molecular identifiers. TCRdb re-called the PCR reads with MiXCR, one entry per CDR3 protein. The sample shows hundreds of thousands of distinct CDR3 sequences, roughly three fifths of them seen only once. About this clonotype itself: Its antigen is still unknown.

Study-wide findings and caveats: Controls' normalized Chao1 diversity significantly exceeded that of multiple sclerosis patients. Batch-matched samples strongly co-clustered by F measure. Patients used about 5 TRBV segments, including TRBV5-6, TRBV5-1 and TRBV20-1, more often than controls.

This TCR was recovered from a girl aged 2-9 years with multiple sclerosis. This rearrangement joins TRBV12-3 or TRBV12-4 to TRBJ1-1; D is ambiguous. What was sequenced was blood. Here the CDR3 reads CASSLQSLNTEAFF. The CDR3 DNA follows: TGTGCCAGCAGTTTACAGTCTTTAAACACTGAAGCTTTCTTT.